This is a list of T cell receptor beta chains from one sample in a study of T cells in Graves' hyperthyroidism and ophthalmopathy. TCRdb re-called the multiplex PCR reads through MiXCR, storing one row per CDR3 protein. Of about 540,000 distinct CDR3 sequences in the sample, 46% were seen once. Sequencing was carried out using peripheral blood or thyroid tissue (not recorded which). The receptors originated from a woman between 18 and 29 years old with Graves' hyperthyroidism. Both conserved end residues are part of each CDR3. The D gene is left open where the match is weak. Size values are once, few and many counts, or a class for expanded clones, and some rows have none.

>TRBD1|few|TRBJ1-2|TRBV7-9
CASSLRTGQGTYGYTF
TGTGCCAGCAGCCTAAGGACGGGACAGGGGACCTATGGCTACACCTTC
>.|.|TRBJ2-1|TRBV15
CATSREVFRVLWYNEQFF
TGTGCCACCAGCAGAGAGGTATTCAGGGTGTTATGGTACAATGAGCAGTTCTTC
>TRBD2|.|TRBJ2-7|TRBV3-1
CASSRRGGTSYEQYF
TGTGCCAGCAGCCGGCGTGGGGGGACTAGCTACGAGCAGTACTTC
>TRBD1|many|TRBJ2-7|TRBV27
CASSSHPDRGQSYEQYF
TGTGCCAGCAGTTCACACCCCGACAGGGGGCAATCCTACGAGCAGTACTTC
>.|many|TRBJ1-2|TRBV5-1
CASSLFQGYGYTF
TGCGCCAGCAGCTTGTTTCAGGGCTATGGCTACACCTTC
>TRBD1|.|TRBJ1-6|TRBV2
CASSGQGGSLHF
TGTGCCAGCAGTGGACAGGGGGGATCCCTCCACTTT
>.|.|TRBJ1-5|TRBV2
CASSPGVSQPQHF
TGTGCCAGCAGCCCTGGGGTAAGTCAGCCCCAGCATTTT
>.|.|TRBJ2-7|TRBV15
CATSRDGGEQYF
TGTGCCACCAGCAGAGATGGGGGAGAGCAGTACTTC
>TRBD2|once|TRBJ2-4|TRBV7-8
CASSPRLAGAKNIQYF
TGTGCCAGCAGCCCCCGGCTAGCGGGAGCCAAAAACATTCAGTACTTC
>TRBD2|.|TRBJ2-2|TRBV11-2
CASRAGLAETGELFF
TGTGCCAGCAGAGCGGGACTAGCGGAGACCGGGGAGCTGTTTTTT
>.|many|TRBJ1-1|TRBV12-3/TRBV12-4
CASSYLGEQTEAFF
TGTGCCAGCAGTTACCTAGGAGAGCAAACTGAAGCTTTCTTT
>TRBD1|.|TRBJ2-5|TRBV7-2
CATADRGREETQYF
TGTGCCACCGCGGACAGGGGGCGGGAAGAGACCCAGTACTTC
>.|.|TRBJ2-7|TRBV2
CASRGRAFSSYNEQYF
TGTGCCAGCAGAGGAAGGGCCTTTAGCTCCTACAATGAGCAGTACTTC
>.|many|TRBJ1-5|TRBV7-9
CASSLISGQPQHF
TGTGCCAGCAGCTTAATTTCAGGTCAGCCCCAGCATTTT
>TRBD1|many|TRBJ2-7|TRBV20-1
CSARTGSSYEQYF
TGCAGCGCCCGGACAGGGAGCTCCTACGAGCAGTACTTC
>.|.|TRBJ2-3|TRBV7-2
CASSFEVLNTQYF
TGTGCCAGCAGCTTCGAGGTTCTGAATACGCAGTATTTT
>.|.|TRBJ1-6|TRBV24-1
CASLPYTGNGSPLHF
TGTGCCAGCTTGCCGTATACAGGGAACGGATCACCCCTCCACTTT
>TRBD1|few|TRBJ1-1|TRBV29-1
CSVVGGGNTEAFF
TGCAGCGTTGTAGGGGGCGGTAACACTGAAGCTTTCTTT
>.|.|TRBJ1-2|TRBV14
CASSQDPQGEDYGYTF
TGTGCCAGCAGCCAGGACCCTCAGGGAGAAGACTATGGCTACACCTTC
>.|.|TRBJ1-2|TRBV15
CATSRAGGAGYTF
TGTGCCACCAGCAGAGCGGGAGGGGCTGGCTACACCTTC
>TRBD2|.|TRBJ2-5|TRBV6-5
CASRTGTSDQGTQYF
TGTGCCAGCAGAACCGGGACTAGCGACCAAGGGACCCAGTACTTC
>.|.|TRBJ1-5|TRBV18
CASSQKTEVGEPQHF
TGTGCCAGCTCCCAGAAGACGGAGGTTGGGGAGCCCCAGCATTTT
>TRBD2|.|TRBJ2-5|TRBV7-9
CASNVAGVTQYF
TGTGCCAGCAATGTAGCGGGAGTGACCCAGTACTTC
>.|once|TRBJ1-4|TRBV20-1
CSANPSGDREKLFF
TGCAGTGCTAACCCTAGCGGGGACCGGGAAAAACTGTTTTTT
>TRBD1|.|TRBJ2-7|TRBV14
CASSPRTGFQQYF
TGTGCCAGCAGTCCCCGGACAGGGTTTCAGCAGTACTTC
>TRBD1|.|TRBJ1-2|TRBV20-1
CSAKGKGGSNYGYTF
TGCAGTGCTAAGGGGAAAGGGGGCTCTAACTATGGCTACACCTTC
>.|many|TRBJ1-3|TRBV9
CASSGGHSLFSGNTIYF
TGTGCCAGCAGCGGGGGGCACAGTTTATTCTCGGGAAACACCATATATTTT
>TRBD1|once|TRBJ1-6|TRBV2
CASSLQGEGNSPLHF
TGTGCCAGCAGTTTACAGGGGGAGGGTAATTCACCCCTCCACTTT
>TRBD2|.|TRBJ2-5|TRBV4-2
CASSQVGTSGKEAQYF
TGTGCCAGCAGCCAAGTGGGGACTAGCGGGAAAGAGGCCCAGTACTTC
>TRBD1|.|TRBJ1-2|TRBV7-2
CASSLELGDRSNYGYTF
TGTGCCAGCAGCTTGGAACTTGGGGACAGGTCTAACTATGGCTACACCTTC
>TRBD2|.|TRBJ2-3|TRBV4-2
CASSQGRAGDWGDTQYF
TGTGCCAGCAGCCAAGGACGAGCGGGAGATTGGGGAGATACGCAGTATTTT
>.|few|TRBJ1-4|TRBV6-5
CASRGLKDRGKLFF
TGTGCCAGCCGGGGCCTTAAAGATCGGGGAAAACTGTTTTTT
>.|many|TRBJ2-5|TRBV20-1
CSARAVPTGPETQYF
TGCAGTGCTAGAGCGGTTCCCACGGGTCCAGAGACCCAGTACTTC
>.|few|TRBJ1-5|TRBV3-1
CASSQDVTNQPQHF
TGTGCCAGCAGCCAAGATGTGACAAATCAGCCCCAGCATTTT
>TRBD1|many|TRBJ1-4|TRBV5-8
CASSPRGPANEKLFF
TGTGCCAGCAGCCCGAGGGGGCCAGCTAATGAAAAACTGTTTTTT
>.|once|TRBJ1-2|TRBV20-1
CSARLATVMGGLYGYTF
TGCAGTGCTAGACTCGCGACAGTGATGGGAGGACTCTATGGCTACACCTTC
>.|many|TRBJ2-5|TRBV19
CASSTDGQETQYF
TGTGCCAGTAGTACAGACGGCCAAGAGACCCAGTACTTC
>.|many|TRBJ2-5|TRBV2
CASSEAGTGPWGTQYF
TGTGCCAGCAGTGAAGCGGGGACGGGGCCGTGGGGAACCCAGTACTTC
>.|.|TRBJ2-2|TRBV7-8
CASSLERRVF
TGTGCCAGCAGCTTAGAGAGAAGGGTTTTT
>TRBD2|many|TRBJ2-2|TRBV20-1
CSARHSGGGTGELFF
TGCAGTGCTAGGCATTCGGGAGGGGGCACCGGGGAGCTGTTTTTT
>TRBD1|once|TRBJ1-2|TRBV12-3/TRBV12-4
CASSWDRGQDYGYTF
TGTGCCAGCAGTTGGGACAGGGGGCAAGACTATGGCTACACCTTC
>.|many|TRBJ1-1|TRBV20-1
CSAAGRGASTEAFF
TGCAGTGCTGCAGGGAGGGGGGCAAGCACTGAAGCTTTCTTT
>.|many|TRBJ1-3|TRBV7-9
CASSWGFTGNTIYF
TGTGCCAGCAGCTGGGGGTTTACTGGAAACACCATATATTTT
>.|.|TRBJ1-1|TRBV30
CARGSGKITEAFF
TGTGCCCGGGGGTCGGGTAAGATCACTGAAGCTTTCTTT
>.|.|TRBJ2-6|TRBV6-5
CASKEGGSGANVLTF
TGTGCCAGCAAGGAGGGGGGCTCTGGGGCCAACGTCCTGACTTTC
>.|many|TRBJ2-5|TRBV19
CASTPGGRGLETQYF
TGTGCCAGTACCCCCGGGGGAAGGGGGCTGGAGACCCAGTACTTC
>.|many|TRBJ1-2|TRBV12-3/TRBV12-4
CASSLAGSINYGYTF
TGTGCCAGCAGTTTGGCCGGATCAATTAACTATGGCTACACCTTC
>TRBD2|.|TRBJ2-7|TRBV29-1
CSAGTSGAEEQYF
TGCAGCGCCGGGACTAGCGGGGCGGAAGAGCAGTACTTC
>TRBD2|many|TRBJ2-7|TRBV9
CASSAGTSGYEQYF
TGTGCCAGCAGTGCGGGGACTAGCGGATACGAGCAGTACTTC
>.|.|TRBJ2-3|TRBV12-3/TRBV12-4
CASSFHSDWTGTDTQYF
TGTGCCAGCAGTTTCCACTCAGACTGGACCGGCACAGATACGCAGTATTTT
>.|many|TRBJ1-1|TRBV7-9
CASSPYSNTEAFF
TGTGCCAGCAGTCCTTACTCGAACACTGAAGCTTTCTTT
>.|.|TRBJ2-7|TRBV20-1
CSARSGARLENEQYF
TGCAGTGCTAGATCGGGGGCGCGATTAGAAAACGAGCAGTACTTC
>TRBD2|once|TRBJ2-5|TRBV7-9
CASSLGAGREVTQYF
TGTGCCAGCAGCTTAGGAGCGGGGAGGGAGGTGACCCAGTACTTC